This entry is about one TCR beta chain. Its target is not known. The patients all showed relapse after autologous stem cell transplantation, while their brentuximab vedotin exposure varied. This sample stems from a study of PD-1 blockade in classical Hodgkin lymphoma. Study information: Treatment was intravenous nivolumab, 3 mg/kg every 2 weeks, until progression.

Sequenced by immunoSEQ multiplex PCR; TCRdb stores in-frame clones only, minus some. The data contain around 45,000 clones, 60% to 75% of them singletons. Study findings and constraints: It was CD4+ TCR diversity, not CD8+, that rose significantly by C4D1. Baseline TCR diversity was reportedly lower in newly diagnosed patients than in healthy donors. It was reported as lower still in relapsed/refractory patients. The origin of the repertoire differences remains undefined, with disease activity or prior therapy as possible causes.

Germline V gene data show CDR1 as MNHEY and CDR2 as SVGAGI. The CDR3 is made up of 14 amino acids. The J segment lost 12 bases and the V segment lost 5 bases, leaving 14 bases of the junction unmatched. This material consisted of peripheral blood mononuclear cells (PBMCs), taken at baseline. This clonotype was sampled from a human donor with classical Hodgkin lymphoma. The chain joins TRBV6-5 to TRBJ2-7; 9 positions match TRBD1. The CDR3 reads CASSKLDRGRGWYF. In nucleotides, the CDR3 is TGTGCCAGCAGTAAACTGGACAGGGGCCGTGGATGGTACTTC.